This TCR beta chain was obtained from a study of beta chain features in type 1 diabetes. Study as a whole: There were approximately 100 million sorted cells examined across all samples.

Details on this clone: Its target is not known.

Sequencing targeted expressed TCRB transcripts, as all isolated RNA had been reverse transcribed. The assay was immunoSEQ multiplex PCR, and TCRdb's table has in-frame clones only and misses some. Here the sample spans about 650,000 clones, 9.5% to 15% being singletons. General study findings and limits: Shorter TCRB CDR3s, moderately but significantly so, were found in Type 1 diabetes patients in all four CD4+ subsets. An over-representation of cells with high TCR expression could result from cDNA sequencing.

The CDR3 consists of 13 residues. The V end lost 3 bases, the J end lost 0 bases, and 8 bases lay between the germline ends. CDR1 is SQVTM, CDR2 ANQGSEA, per germline. In total, each donor contributed a single heparinised blood draw that averaged approximately 0.12 L. It was via CD45RO/CCR7/CD25/CD127/CD95/CD27 that CD4+ naive, central memory, regulatory and stem cell-like memory cells were sorted. Sequencing was performed on naive CD4+ T cells from blood. This TCR was sampled from a man aged 25 to 45 with type 1 diabetes. V gene TRBV29-1 combines with J gene TRBJ1-1, with no clear D. In nucleotides, the CDR3 is TGCAGCGTTGATCGGCTCATGAACACTGAAGCTTTCTTT. Protein sequence: CSVDRLMNTEAFF.